The 6 T cell receptor beta chains presented below share a single source sample, sequenced in a study of T cell responses to AZD1222 COVID-19 vaccine. Profiling relied on immunoSEQ multiplex PCR, and the TCRdb table lists in-frame clones only, not all of them. The sample lists around 85,000 clones, around 86% occurring once. Here the sequenced sample was peripheral blood, taken on day 0 of AZD1222 vaccination. These receptors originate from an adult in good health.

Only one count was recorded for this clone. The J gene is TRBJ2-7, the V gene TRBV3-1 (or the pseudogene TRBV3-2); 13 bases agree with TRBD2. CDR1 LGHDT and CDR2 YNNKEL come from the germline V gene (reference sequence). This CDR3 region has 16 residues. Trimming removed 5 bases from V and 3 bases from J; junction bases left unmatched: 7. DNA for the CDR3: TGTGCCAGCAGCGTCCGGACTAGCGGGAGCTTCTACGAGCAGTACTTC. It yields the protein CASSVRTSGSFYEQYF.

CDR3 nucleotide sequence: TGTGCCAGCAGCTTGATACCATTGGCTGGAAACACCATATATTTT. Translated, it gives CASSLIPLAGNTIYF. The chain uses TRBV7-2 and TRBJ1-3, with no clear D. This CDR3 region has 15 residues. Trimming pared 3 bases from V and 2 bases from J, leaving 11 bases between. Germline V gives CDR1 SGHTA, CDR2 FQGNSA.

The V gene is TRBV5-1, the J gene TRBJ1-2; 12 bases agree with TRBD1. J was trimmed by 7 bases and V by 4 bases; bases with no gene match: 5. The CDR3 consists of 14 residues. CDR1 is SGHRS, CDR2 YFSETQ, per germline. The CDR3 bases are TGCGCCAGCAGCCCGGGGACAGGGGGCTCTGGCTACACCTTC. This sequence encodes CASSPGTGGSGYTF.

This rearrangement joins TRBV6-6 to TRBJ2-5; 7 bases line up with TRBD2. The CDR3 loop spans 15 amino acids. V was clipped by 5 bases and J by 0 bases; unmatched bases: 6. Germline V CDR1 and CDR2: MNHNY, SVGAGI (reference sequence). The CDR3 reads CASSRSGVNQETQYF. The DNA for the CDR3 is TGTGCCAGCAGTCGAAGCGGGGTAAACCAAGAGACCCAGTACTTC.

The CDR3 DNA reads TGTGCCAGCAGCGTAGCTTGGTGGGGTAGCGGGGGTCACAATGAGCAGTTCTTC. Protein: CASSVAWWGSGGHNEQFF. The chain has TRBV9 and TRBJ2-1; 9 bases are shared with TRBD2. V shed 0 bases, J shed 5 bases, and the junction held 12 bases outside the gene matches. The CDR3 spans 18 residues. The germline gives CDR1 SGDLS, CDR2 YYNGEE. Full variable domain (missing parts from reference TRBV9 and TRBJ2-1): DSGVTQTPKHLITATGQRVTLRCSPRSGDLSVYWYQQSLDQGLQFLIQYYNGEERAKGNILERFSAQQFPDLHSELNLSSLELGDSALYFCASSVAWWGSGGHNEQFFGPGTRLTVL.

The V call is TRBV7-9, the J call TRBJ2-7, with 11 bases lining up with TRBD1. J was trimmed by 2 bases and V by 5 bases; bases with no gene match: 5. The CDR3 runs to 15 residues. Germline loops: CDR1 SEHNR, CDR2 FQNEAQ (reference sequence). The CDR3 spells CASSQGQGVTYEQYF. Written as DNA, the CDR3 is TGTGCCAGCAGCCAGGGACAGGGGGTTACCTACGAGCAGTACTTC.